This T cell receptor (beta chain) was observed in a study of blood T cell repertoires in COVID-19. Study in general: Both acute and convalescent COVID-19 samples were obtained from the United States, Italy and Spain.

Some clones are missing from TCRdb's copy, which holds only in-frame ones; the method was immunoSEQ multiplex PCR. The data contain roughly 90,000 clones, around 80% of them singletons. V lost 6 bases and J lost 1, with 9 bases in between. Germline-derived CDR1 and CDR2 are MGHDK and SYGVNS. This CDR3 has 13 amino acids. The receptor was isolated from a woman older than 75 with active or convalescent COVID-19. The V call is TRBV25-1, the J call TRBJ1-1; D gene ambiguous. Sequencing was carried out using peripheral blood. In DNA form, the CDR3 reads TGTGCCAGCAGCGCCTCGGGGAACACTGAAGCTTTCTTT. Translated, it gives CASSASGNTEAFF.